The source of this T cell receptor beta chain is a study of T cells in Graves' hyperthyroidism and ophthalmopathy. Study overall: The initial diagnosis was the point when peripheral blood was collected, ahead of any treatment. The study, taken as a whole, reports: Ophthalmopathy was model-predicted a median 6.5 months pre-onset.

Amplified regions were TCR beta CDR3 sequences from RNA transcripts. TCR CDR3 underwent first-round RT-PCR with the HTBI primer set. MiXCR, run by TCRdb on the multiplex PCR reads, gives a single entry per CDR3 protein. The sample gives hundreds of thousands of distinct CDR3 sequences, 16% of which show up once; around 28% is in the top ten. V was cut by 0 bases and J by 6 bases, with 17 bases left in between. This CDR3 is 16 amino acids long. This clonotype was counted ten times or more. The target antigen is unknown. This rearrangement joins TRBV12-3 or TRBV12-4 to TRBJ1-2; possible D gene TRBD1, 6 bases. This clonotype originated in a woman aged 18-29 years with Graves' ophthalmopathy. Sequenced sample: blood. CDR3 sequence reads: CASSLALLTDSHGYTF. CDR3 sequence (DNA): TGTGCCAGCAGTTTAGCTCTTCTTACGGACAGCCATGGCTACACCTTC.